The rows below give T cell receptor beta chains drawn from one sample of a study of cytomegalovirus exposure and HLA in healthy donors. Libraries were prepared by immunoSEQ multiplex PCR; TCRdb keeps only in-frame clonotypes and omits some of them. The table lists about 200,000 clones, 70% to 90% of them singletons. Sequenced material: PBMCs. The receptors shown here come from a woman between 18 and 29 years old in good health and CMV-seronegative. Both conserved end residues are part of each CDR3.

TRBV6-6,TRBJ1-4,CASSKTGTSNEKLFF
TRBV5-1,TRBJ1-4,CASSFTGGAATNEKLFF
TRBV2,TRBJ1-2,CASSGWTGHGYGYTF
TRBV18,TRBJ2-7,CASSFRGYEQYF
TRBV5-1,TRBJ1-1,CASSFSTHRKPKEAFF
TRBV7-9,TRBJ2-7,CASSPAFRQNHPLEQYF
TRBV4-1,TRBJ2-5,CASSPFGGLAGGQETQYF
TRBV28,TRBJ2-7,CASSTAYEQYF
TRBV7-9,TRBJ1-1,CASSLEQGYTEAFF
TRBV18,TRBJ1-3,CASSPQGFSGNTIYF
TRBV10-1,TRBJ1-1,CASREGGRLHTEAFF
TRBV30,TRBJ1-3,CAWNAQGVEGNTIYF
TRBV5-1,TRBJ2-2,CASSAQTGAGELFF
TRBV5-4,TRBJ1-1,CASSPHPNRNTEAFF
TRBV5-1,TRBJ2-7,CASSVGLLSYEQYF
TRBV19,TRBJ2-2,CASSIDLLTGGELFF
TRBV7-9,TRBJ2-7,CASSETGTSGRSPYEQYF
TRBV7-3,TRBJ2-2,CASGDSANTGELFF
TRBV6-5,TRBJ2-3,CASSLGTDTQYF
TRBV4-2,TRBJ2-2,CASKEFANTGELFF
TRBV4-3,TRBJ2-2,CASSSGQGLGELFF
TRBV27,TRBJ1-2,CASSFSRDRVIGYGYTF
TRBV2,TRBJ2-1,CASTRDRSSYNEQFF
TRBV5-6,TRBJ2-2,CASSPQRGGSTGELFF
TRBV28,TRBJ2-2,CASRDLRVSNTGELFF
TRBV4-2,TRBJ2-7,CASSQAGWTYEQYF
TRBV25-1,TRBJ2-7,CARGTYEQYF
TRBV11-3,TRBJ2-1,CASSDRSSGTTNEQFF
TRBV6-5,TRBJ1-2,CASSFTPGTGRGYTF
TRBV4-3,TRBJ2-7,CASSQDLAGGYEQYF
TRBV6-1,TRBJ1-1,CASSARTQYPEAFF
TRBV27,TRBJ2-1,CASSLSAGGTGSYNEQFF
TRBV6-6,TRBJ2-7,CASGPGAFSYEQYF
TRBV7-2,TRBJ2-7,CASSLGTQPNEQYF
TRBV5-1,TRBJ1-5,CASKPGTGSQPQHF
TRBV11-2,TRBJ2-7,CASSSLGGLDEQYF
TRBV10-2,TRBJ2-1,CASSEWWESNNEQFF
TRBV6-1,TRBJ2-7,CASSVRDKGFSGRAYEQYF
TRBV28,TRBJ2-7,CASSFAAGGTYEQYF
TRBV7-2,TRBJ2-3,CASSRGLALRTDTQYF
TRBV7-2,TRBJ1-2,CASSELQDNYGYTF
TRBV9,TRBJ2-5,CASSMTLGTGETQYF
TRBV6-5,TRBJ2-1,CASSYRDFLNEQFF
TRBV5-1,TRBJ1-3,CASSLAVGRGNTIYF
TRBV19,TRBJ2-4,CASSAGQGWNIQYF
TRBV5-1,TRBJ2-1,CASSLTGSSYNEQFF
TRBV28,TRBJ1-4,CASSLRQGAGGEKLFF
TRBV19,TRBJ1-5,CATHPGQGLYSNQPQHF
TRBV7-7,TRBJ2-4,CASSSAQARDPNF